Here is one T cell receptor (beta chain) with its context. Clones were sequenced by immunoSEQ multiplex PCR, and TCRdb holds only the in-frame ones, with some missing. This table holds approximately 35,000 clones, around 97% found once. V gave up 1 base and J gave up 2 bases; unmatched junction bases: 0. Germline V gene data show CDR1 as SSHAT and CDR2 as FNYEAQ (reference sequence). CDR3 size: 14 residues. This specimen belongs to a study of T cells in tuberculosis. The receptor was isolated from a donor aged 10-29 years with latent tuberculosis or without tuberculosis infection. The chain uses TRBV7-7 and TRBJ2-7, with TRBD1 identical over 9 bases. The sample comprised PBMCs. Here the CDR3 reads CASSLGTGAYEQYF. In nucleotides, the CDR3 is TGTGCCAGCAGCTTAGGGACAGGGGCCTACGAGCAGTACTTC. Full variable domain (missing parts from reference TRBV7-7 and TRBJ2-7): GAGVSQSPRYKVTKRGQDVTLRCDPISSHATLYWYQQALGQGPEFLTYFNYEAQPDKSGLPSDRFSAERPEGSISTLTIQRTEQRDSAMYRCASSLGTGAYEQYFGPGTRLTVT.